A selection of T cell receptor beta chains follows, all from one sample in a study of response to subunit inactivated influenza vaccine. MiXCR, run by TCRdb on the RT-PCR reads, gives a single entry per CDR3 protein. The data hold 650,000 to 700,000 distinct CDR3 sequences, with around 14% observed a single time. The material sequenced was PBMCs from blood, taken 12 days after vaccination. The receptors originated from a man aged 45-65 years who received an inactivated influenza vaccine. Each CDR3 is given with its conserved first and last residue. D genes are given only for firm matches. Expanded clones get a size class; other rows say once, few or many, or leave the size out.

- TRBJ2-5 few TRBV5-1 CASRQEGRSSETQYF TGCGCCAGCCGCCAAGAAGGGAGATCCTCAGAGACCCAGTACTTC
TRBD2 TRBJ2-5 - TRBV3-1 CASRTRGVFTETQYF TGTGCCAGCCGGACGCGGGGGGTATTCACAGAGACCCAGTACTTC
- TRBJ2-3 once TRBV19 CASSKENRRTDTQYF TGTGCCAGTAGTAAGGAAAATCGCCGCACAGATACGCAGTATTTT
- TRBJ2-7 - TRBV6-1 CASRPGQMMTYEQYF TGTGCCAGCAGACCGGGACAAATGATGACCTACGAGCAGTACTTC
TRBD1 TRBJ2-7 many TRBV5-1 CASSLGDSSYEQYF TGTGCCAGCAGTTTAGGGGACAGCTCCTACGAGCAGTACTTC
TRBD2 TRBJ2-1 - TRBV10-3 CAISDLAGGYNEQFF TGTGCCATCAGTGACCTAGCGGGGGGTTACAATGAGCAGTTCTTC
TRBD2 TRBJ2-2 - TRBV28 CASTLGGSGGGELFF TGTGCCAGCACCTTAGGAGGTAGCGGGGGCGGGGAGCTGTTTTTT
- TRBJ2-3 - TRBV5-1 CASSSHHTDTQYF TGCGCCAGCAGTAGTCACCACACAGATACGCAGTATTTT
- TRBJ2-3 - TRBV6-2/TRBV6-3 CASSYSGGQHLTDTQYF TGTGCCAGCAGTTACTCGGGGGGACAGCACCTCACAGATACGCAGTATTTT
TRBD1 TRBJ1-1 - TRBV12-3/TRBV12-4 CASSFLFGRKQGKGTEAFF TGTGCCAGCAGCTTCCTATTTGGGCGAAAACAGGGGAAAGGCACTGAAGCTTTCTTT
TRBD1 TRBJ1-5 few TRBV7-9 CASSPQGAGNQPQHF TGTGCCAGCAGCCCTCAGGGGGCTGGGAATCAGCCCCAGCATTTT
TRBD2 TRBJ2-7 - TRBV6-1 CASRGGAARYEQYF TGTGCCAGCAGGGGAGGGGCCGCCCGATACGAGCAGTACTTC
TRBD1 TRBJ2-3 - TRBV9 CASSVRQGEYTDTQYF TGTGCCAGCAGCGTACGACAGGGAGAATACACAGATACGCAGTATTTT
- TRBJ2-7 few TRBV21-1 CASSKGGTGSYEQYF TGTGCCAGCAGCAAAGGCGGGACAGGAAGCTACGAGCAGTACTTC
- TRBJ2-7 - TRBV9 CASHDESSTIFYEQYF TGTGCCAGCCATGACGAGTCTAGCACTATTTTCTACGAGCAGTACTTC
- TRBJ2-3 - TRBV7-9 CASVATGKLTDTQYF TGTGCCAGCGTAGCAACAGGGAAACTGACAGATACGCAGTATTTT
TRBD2 TRBJ2-5 - TRBV10-3 CAISEGLAGLQETQYF TGTGCCATCAGTGAGGGGCTAGCGGGACTCCAAGAGACCCAGTACTTC
- TRBJ2-3 few TRBV4-3 CASSQGVQGLATDTQYF TGCGCCAGCAGCCAAGGGGTACAAGGACTTGCCACAGATACGCAGTATTTT
- TRBJ2-1 - TRBV5-4 CASTLWTHNEQFF TGTGCCAGCACCCTGTGGACGCACAATGAGCAGTTCTTC
TRBD2 TRBJ2-6 - TRBV12-3/TRBV12-4 CASSFLLAGGSGANVLTF TGTGCCAGCAGTTTTCTACTAGCGGGGGGATCTGGGGCCAACGTCCTGACTTTC
TRBD1 TRBJ2-3 - TRBV10-1 CASTHRGQGPRGTDTQYF TGCGCCAGCACTCATAGAGGACAGGGGCCCCGCGGCACAGATACGCAGTATTTT
TRBD2 TRBJ2-1 - TRBV6-4 CASRRTSGSFEQSF TGTGCCAGCAGGAGGACTAGCGGGAGTTTTGAGCAGTCCTTC
- TRBJ1-3 - TRBV19 CASTRGPDSGNTIYF TGTGCCAGTACCAGGGGACCGGACTCTGGAAACACCATATATTTT
- TRBJ2-5 few TRBV7-2 CASSYGQQGTETQYF TGTGCCAGCAGCTACGGACAACAAGGGACGGAGACCCAGTACTTC
- TRBJ2-1 - TRBV6-1 CASSPGRSGYNEQFF TGTGCCAGCAGCCCGGGTAGAAGCGGCTACAATGAGCAGTTCTTC
- TRBJ1-5 few TRBV18 CASSTGLGQPQHF TGTGCCAGCTCAACAGGGTTGGGACAGCCCCAGCATTTT
- TRBJ1-1 - TRBV4-3 CASSQDLPGLMNTEAFF TGCGCCAGCAGCCAAGATCTACCGGGACTGATGAACACTGAAGCTTTCTTT
- TRBJ2-7 many TRBV20-1 CSARRDSPLEQYF TGCAGTGCTAGACGGGACTCTCCCCTCGAGCAGTACTTC
TRBD2 TRBJ2-1 many TRBV10-2 CATFRTSGGRSSYNEQFF TGCGCCACCTTCAGGACTAGCGGGGGGAGGAGCTCCTACAATGAGCAGTTCTTC
- TRBJ2-3 few TRBV11-2 CASSLKRLAGTDTQYF TGTGCCAGCAGCTTAAAGAGGTTAGCGGGCACAGATACGCAGTATTTT
- TRBJ1-6 few TRBV3-1 CASRRGQNNSPLHF TGTGCCAGCCGGCGTGGGCAGAATAATTCACCCCTCCACTTT
- TRBJ1-1 few TRBV20-1 CSARTGAVGTEAFF TGCAGTGCTAGGACAGGAGCGGTGGGCACTGAAGCTTTCTTT
TRBD1 TRBJ2-3 few TRBV20-1 CSARGTGGDTQYF TGCAGTGCGAGGGGGACAGGGGGAGATACGCAGTATTTT
TRBD2 TRBJ2-1 few TRBV24-1 CATSDLLGTSAPGEQFF TGTGCCACCAGTGATCTGCTAGGGACTAGTGCTCCCGGTGAGCAGTTCTTC
TRBD2 TRBJ2-7 - TRBV20-1 CSARGVAGTYEQYF TGCAGTGCTAGAGGTGTAGCGGGAACCTACGAGCAGTACTTC
- TRBJ2-5 - TRBV9 CASSESVDQETQYF TGTGCCAGCAGCGAGTCGGTAGACCAAGAGACCCAGTACTTC
- TRBJ1-2 - TRBV5-1 CASSPEGQSGGYTF TGCGCCAGCAGCCCAGAAGGACAGTCGGGGGGCTACACCTTC
TRBD2 TRBJ2-7 - TRBV7-9 CASSPRTSGPYEQYF TGTGCCAGCAGTCCAAGGACTAGCGGCCCCTACGAGCAGTACTTC
TRBD1 TRBJ2-1 few TRBV11-2 CASAPMARTGYFYNEQFF TGTGCCAGCGCCCCAATGGCGCGGACAGGGTATTTCTACAATGAGCAGTTCTTC
- TRBJ2-1 - TRBV7-9 CASSLRQYSYNEQFF TGTGCCAGCAGCTTAAGGCAGTACTCCTACAATGAGCAGTTCTTC
TRBD1 TRBJ1-4 - TRBV12-3/TRBV12-4 CASSLAGQGMEKLFF TGTGCCAGCAGTTTAGCGGGACAGGGTATGGAAAAACTGTTTTTT
- TRBJ2-4 - TRBV5-1 CASSLADSSAKNIQYF TGCGCCAGCAGCTTGGCCGACAGTTCAGCCAAAAACATTCAGTACTTC
- TRBJ2-4 - TRBV28 CASSRRTLGAKNIQYF TGTGCCAGCAGTCGGCGGACATTAGGAGCCAAAAACATTCAGTACTTC
- TRBJ2-1 many TRBV5-6 CASSLYSYNEQFF TGTGCCAGCAGCTTGTACAGCTACAATGAGCAGTTCTTC
- TRBJ1-1 - TRBV7-2 CASSPAVRTEAFF TGTGCCAGCAGCCCAGCCGTCAGAACTGAAGCTTTCTTT
- TRBJ2-3 many TRBV5-1 CASSISGSTDTQYF TGCGCCAGCAGCATTAGCGGAAGCACAGATACGCAGTATTTT
TRBD2 TRBJ2-2 - TRBV10-3 CAISEGVFSGQHTGELFF TGTGCCATCAGCGAGGGTGTTTTTAGCGGGCAACACACCGGGGAGCTGTTTTTT
- TRBJ2-2 few TRBV5-1 CASSLARAANTGELFF TGCGCCAGCAGCTTGGCCAGGGCAGCTAACACCGGGGAGCTGTTTTTT
- TRBJ2-1 - TRBV18 CASSPGASNNEQFF TGTGCCAGCTCCCCTGGCGCTAGCAATAATGAGCAGTTCTTC
- TRBJ1-1 - TRBV6-5 CATTSGRGEAFF TGTGCCACCACCTCTGGCAGGGGTGAAGCTTTCTTT
TRBD2 TRBJ2-2 - TRBV20-1 CSARGLAGVDTGELFF TGCAGTGCTAGGGGTCTAGCGGGAGTAGACACCGGGGAGCTGTTTTTT
TRBD2 TRBJ2-1 few TRBV3-1 CASSPPPGRGNEQFF TGTGCCAGCAGCCCGCCCCCCGGGAGGGGCAATGAGCAGTTCTTC
- TRBJ2-2 - TRBV20-1 CSARAAQGPGELFF TGCAGTGCTAGAGCCGCACAGGGTCCCGGGGAGCTGTTTTTT